This T cell receptor beta chain was sequenced during a study of blood T cell repertoires in COVID-19. On the study more broadly: In each case, the material was cDNA or gDNA derived from T cells, B-cell-depleted T cells, or PBMCs.

Some clones are missing from TCRdb's copy, which holds only in-frame ones; the method was immunoSEQ multiplex PCR. The sample holds some 120,000 clones; around 86% are singletons and the top ten take about 10%. Losses at the gene ends were 4 bases for V and 0 bases for J; bases not matched to a gene: 8. CDR1 KGHSH and CDR2 LQKENI come from the germline V gene. This CDR3 contains 17 residues. Sequencing was done on a sample of peripheral blood. V gene TRBV18 combines with J gene TRBJ1-5; 8 bases are a match to TRBD1. The receptor was isolated from a man in his 60s with acute or convalescent COVID-19. The CDR3 coding sequence is TGTGCCAGCTCACTGCAGACAGGGGCGTATAGCAATCAGCCCCAGCATTTT. Its protein is CASSLQTGAYSNQPQHF.